This T cell receptor beta chain was sequenced in a study of T-cell reconstitution after alpha-beta-depleted transplantation in children. Whole-study findings and limits: About two months after transplant, alpha-beta T cells reportedly came from several hundred expanded graft clones. After transplant, high TCRbeta diversity at day 60 in some patients arose from surviving recipient T cells and thymic progenitors. Once a year had passed after transplant, T-cell counts and diversity came mostly from newly produced T cells.

Unique molecular identifiers were built into the TCRbeta library. One entry per CDR3 protein, called by TCRdb with MiXCR from the PCR reads. This table has fewer than 750,000 distinct CDR3 sequences, around 27% appearing once. V was shortened by 0 bases and J by 3 bases, with 15 bases between the two germline ends. Germline V gene sequence: CDR1 SGHRS, CDR2 YFSETQ. This CDR3 has 16 residues. This clonotype was detected only a few times. The antigen is undetermined. The source material was PBMCs, sampled before TCRalphabeta/CD19-depleted stem cell transplant. The sequence was obtained from a boy under two years old with Wiskott-Aldrich syndrome, due to receive a stem cell transplant. The genes are TRBV5-1 and TRBJ2-5, with D maybe TRBD2 (5 bases). CDR3: CASSLDGVIGEETQYF. DNA of the CDR3: TGCGCCAGCAGCTTGGACGGGGTAATCGGGGAAGAGACCCAGTACTTC.